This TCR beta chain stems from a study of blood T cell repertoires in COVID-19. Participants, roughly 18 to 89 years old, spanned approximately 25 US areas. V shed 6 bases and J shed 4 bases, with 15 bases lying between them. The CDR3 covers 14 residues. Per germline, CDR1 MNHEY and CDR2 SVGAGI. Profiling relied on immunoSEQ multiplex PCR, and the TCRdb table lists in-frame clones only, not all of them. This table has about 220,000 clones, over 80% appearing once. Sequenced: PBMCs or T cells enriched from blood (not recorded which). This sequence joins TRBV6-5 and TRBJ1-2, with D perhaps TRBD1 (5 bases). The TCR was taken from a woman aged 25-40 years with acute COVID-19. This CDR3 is CASRQIDSFYGYTF. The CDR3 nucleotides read TGTGCCAGCAGACAGATAGACAGCTTCTATGGCTACACCTTC.